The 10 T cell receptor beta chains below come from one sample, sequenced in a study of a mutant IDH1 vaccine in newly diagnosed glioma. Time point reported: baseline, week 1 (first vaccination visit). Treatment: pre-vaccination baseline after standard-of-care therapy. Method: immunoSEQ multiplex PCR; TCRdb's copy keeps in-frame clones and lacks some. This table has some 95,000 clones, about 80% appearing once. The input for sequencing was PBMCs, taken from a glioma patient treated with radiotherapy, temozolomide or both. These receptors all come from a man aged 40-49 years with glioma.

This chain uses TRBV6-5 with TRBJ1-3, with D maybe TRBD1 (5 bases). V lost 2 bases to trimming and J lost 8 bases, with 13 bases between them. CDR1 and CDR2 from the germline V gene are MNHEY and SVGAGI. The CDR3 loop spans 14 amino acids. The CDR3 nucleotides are TGTGCCAGCAGTTACGGGGGACCAACGGACACCATATATTTT. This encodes CASSYGGPTDTIYF.

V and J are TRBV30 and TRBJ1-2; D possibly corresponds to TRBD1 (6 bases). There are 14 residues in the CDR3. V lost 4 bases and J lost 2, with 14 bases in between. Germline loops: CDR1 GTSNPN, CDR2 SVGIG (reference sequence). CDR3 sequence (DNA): TGTGCCTGGACAGACACAGGGAAGAACTATGGCTACACCTTC. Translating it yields CAWTDTGKNYGYTF.

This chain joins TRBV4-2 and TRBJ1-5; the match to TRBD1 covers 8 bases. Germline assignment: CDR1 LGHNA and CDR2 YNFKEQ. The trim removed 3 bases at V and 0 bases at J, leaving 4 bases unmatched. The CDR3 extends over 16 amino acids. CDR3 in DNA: TGTGCCAGCAGCCAGACAGGGGAGTATAGCAATCAGCCCCAGCATTTT. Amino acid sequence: CASSQTGEYSNQPQHF.

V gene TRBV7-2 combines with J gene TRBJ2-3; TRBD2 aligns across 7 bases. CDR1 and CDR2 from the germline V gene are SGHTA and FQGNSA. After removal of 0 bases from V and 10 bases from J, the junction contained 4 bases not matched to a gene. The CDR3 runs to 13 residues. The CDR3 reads CASSLAGEGAQYF. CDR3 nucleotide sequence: TGTGCCAGCAGCTTAGCGGGGGAGGGTGCGCAGTATTTT.

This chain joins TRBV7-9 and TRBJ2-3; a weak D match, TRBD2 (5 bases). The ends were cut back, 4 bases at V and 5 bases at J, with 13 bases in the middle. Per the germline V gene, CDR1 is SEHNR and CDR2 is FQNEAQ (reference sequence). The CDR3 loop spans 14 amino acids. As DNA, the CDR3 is TGTGCCAGCAGCTCTCGAGGCGCGGGAGATACGCAGTATTTT. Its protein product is CASSSRGAGDTQYF.

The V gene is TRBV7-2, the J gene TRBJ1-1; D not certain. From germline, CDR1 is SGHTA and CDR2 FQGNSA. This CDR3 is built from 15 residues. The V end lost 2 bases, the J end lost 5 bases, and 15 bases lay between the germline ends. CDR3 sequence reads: CASSLIFSGNTEAFF. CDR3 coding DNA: TGTGCCAGCAGCTTAATTTTCTCGGGGAATACTGAAGCTTTCTTT. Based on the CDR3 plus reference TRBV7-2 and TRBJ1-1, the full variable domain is GAGVSQSPSNKVTEKGKDVELRCDPISGHTALYWYRQSLGQGLEFLIYFQGNSAPDKSGLPSDRFSAERTGGSVSTLTIQRTQQEDSAVYLCASSLIFSGNTEAFFGQGTRLTVV.

The CDR3 region has the DNA TGTGCCAGCAGTTTCGCAGGGGTCCCTGGCGAGCAGTACTTC. Amino acid sequence: CASSFAGVPGEQYF. The J gene is TRBJ2-7, the V gene TRBV28, with D possibly being TRBD1 (6 bases). This CDR3 is built from 14 residues. CDR1 MDHEN and CDR2 SYDVKM come from the germline V gene. Trimming removed 3 bases from V and 6 bases from J, with 15 bases in between. The whole variable domain, filled in from reference TRBV28 and TRBJ2-7, reads DVKVTQSSRYLVKRTGEKVFLECVQDMDHENMFWYRQDPGLGLRLIYFSYDVKMKEKGDIPEGYSVSREKKERFSLILESASTNQTSMYLCASSFAGVPGEQYFGPGTRLTVT.

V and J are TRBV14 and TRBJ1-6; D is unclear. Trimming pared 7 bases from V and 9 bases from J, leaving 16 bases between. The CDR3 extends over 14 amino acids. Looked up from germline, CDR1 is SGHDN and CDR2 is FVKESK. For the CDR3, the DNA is TGTGCCAGCAAAGAGGAAGCAAAGTCTTCACCCCTCCACTTT. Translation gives CASKEEAKSSPLHF.

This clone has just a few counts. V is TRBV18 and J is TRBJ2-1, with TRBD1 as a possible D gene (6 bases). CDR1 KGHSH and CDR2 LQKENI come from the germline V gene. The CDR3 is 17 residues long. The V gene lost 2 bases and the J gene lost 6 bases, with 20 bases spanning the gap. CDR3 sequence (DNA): TGTGCCAGCTCACCAACATCAGGGGCGAGATCGCTCAATGAGCAGTTCTTC. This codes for CASSPTSGARSLNEQFF.

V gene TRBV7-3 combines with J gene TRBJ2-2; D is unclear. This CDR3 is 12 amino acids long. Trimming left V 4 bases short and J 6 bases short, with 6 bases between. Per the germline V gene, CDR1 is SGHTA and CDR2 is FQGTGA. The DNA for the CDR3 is TGTGCCAGCAGCTATCTAGCCGGGGAGCTGTTTTTT. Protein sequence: CASSYLAGELFF. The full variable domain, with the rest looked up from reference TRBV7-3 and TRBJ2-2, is GAGVSQTPSNKVTEKGKYVELRCDPISGHTALYWYRQSLGQGPEFLIYFQGTGAADDSGLPNDRFFAVRPEGSVSTLKIQRTERGDSAVYLCASSYLAGELFFGEGSRLTVL.